Listed here are 7 T cell receptor beta chains from one sample, sequenced in a study of shared clonotypes between healthy human individuals. Assay: immunoSEQ multiplex PCR; the TCRdb copy retains only in-frame clones and omits some. The data show some 2.3 million clones, about 92% seen once. The specimen sequenced was naive CD4+ T cells from PBMCs. The subset here: CD45RA+ positively selected. The receptors here all came from a man aged 18 to 29 in good health. Some clones in this sample may be carry-over from other donors' samples.

The V gene is TRBV2, the J gene TRBJ2-5; D gene uncertain. CDR1 is SNHLY, CDR2 FYNNEI, per germline. The CDR3 spans 11 residues. With 0 bases removed from V and 13 bases from J, the gap between germline ends came to 9 bases. The CDR3 region is CASSEADASYF. The CDR3 bases are TGTGCCAGCAGTGAAGCGGACGCGTCGTACTTC.

The chain couples TRBV7-3 to TRBJ2-1, with D possibly matching TRBD2 (5 bases). Trimming cost V 5 bases and J 8 bases, with 16 bases left between them. This CDR3 contains 14 residues. Per germline, CDR1 SGHTA and CDR2 FQGTGA. CDR3 protein: CASSPTWLADEQFF. The CDR3 region has the DNA TGTGCCAGCAGCCCCACTTGGCTAGCAGATGAGCAGTTCTTC.

The rearrangement links TRBV19 to TRBJ2-5; unclear D gene. Trimming took 1 base from V and 7 from J, leaving 4 bases between them. The CDR3 loop spans 11 amino acids. Germline V gene data show CDR1 as LNHDA and CDR2 as SQIVND (reference sequence). The CDR3 reads CASSIGGTQYF. The CDR3 DNA reads TGTGCCAGTAGTATAGGGGGGACCCAGTACTTC. Supplemented by reference TRBV19 and TRBJ2-5, the full variable domain reads DGGITQSPKYLFRKEGQNVTLSCEQNLNHDAMYWYRQDPGQGLRLIYYSQIVNDFQKGDIAEGYSVSREKKESFPLTVTSAQKNPTAFYLCASSIGGTQYFGPGTRLLVL.

The chain combines TRBV5-4 with TRBJ2-4; 7 nucleotides line up with TRBD1. The CDR3 contains 15 residues. The V and J ends lost 5 bases and 4 bases, in that order; junction bases with no gene match: 9. Germline loops: CDR1 SGHNT, CDR2 YYREEE (reference sequence). The CDR3 is CASRDTGTDKNIQYF. For the CDR3, the DNA is TGTGCCAGCAGGGATACCGGGACAGATAAAAACATTCAGTACTTC.

The chain recombines TRBV9 with TRBJ1-2; D is perhaps TRBD1 (5 bases). V was clipped by 4 bases and J by 4 bases, with 11 bases between them. CDR3 length equals 13 residues. Germline V gene lookup returns CDR1 SGDLS and CDR2 YYNGEE. The CDR3 DNA reads TGTGCCAGCAGCACAACAGGCGGCTATGGCTACACCTTC. This sequence encodes CASSTTGGYGYTF.

The V and J genes are TRBV5-1 and TRBJ2-1; D possibly corresponds to TRBD2 (6 bases). Trimming removed 0 bases from V and 5 bases from J, with 9 bases in between. This CDR3 has 14 residues. Per the germline V gene, CDR1 is SGHRS and CDR2 is YFSETQ. The CDR3: CASSLVRGNNEQFF. The DNA of the CDR3 is TGCGCCAGCAGCTTGGTACGCGGGAACAATGAGCAGTTCTTC.

V gene TRBV5-1 combines with J gene TRBJ2-5; 15 nucleotides match TRBD2. The CDR3 has 18 residues. V shed 4 bases and J 5 bases; nucleotides not matched to a gene: 12. CDR1 is SGHRS, CDR2 YFSETQ, per germline. The CDR3 here is CASSVGLAGGPLAETQYF. For the CDR3, the DNA is TGCGCCAGCAGCGTAGGACTAGCGGGAGGGCCACTTGCGGAGACCCAGTACTTC. Based on the CDR3 plus reference TRBV5-1 and TRBJ2-5, the full variable domain is KAGVTQTPRYLIKTRGQQVTLSCSPISGHRSVSWYQQTPGQGLQFLFEYFSETQRNKGNFPGRFSGRQFSNSRSEMNVSTLELGDSALYLCASSVGLAGGPLAETQYFGPGTRLLVL.